The sequence of this T cell receptor beta chain was determined in a study of blood T cell repertoires in COVID-19. Generated by immunoSEQ multiplex PCR, the TCRdb table keeps only in-frame clones and is missing some. The table has approximately 230,000 clones, roughly four fifths seen once. Sample: PBMCs or T cells enriched from blood (not recorded which). This clonotype originated in a man between 35 and 55 years old who had recovered from COVID-19.

The CDR3 DNA is TGTGCCAGCAGCCAAGCTCCCTATACTGATACGCAGTATTTT. Translation gives CASSQAPYTDTQYF. The chain carries TRBV3-1 (or the pseudogene TRBV3-2) and TRBJ2-3, with D unclear. Trimming removed 1 base at V and 6 bases at J, with 11 bases between. Germline assignment: CDR1 LGHDT and CDR2 YNNKEL (reference sequence). CDR3 length: 14 residues.